The clone carrying this T cell receptor beta chain showed up many times. What it binds is unknown. The data belong to a study of early T cells in non-severe SARS-CoV-2 infection. On the study more broadly: Sequencing input comprised bulk RNA from unsorted whole blood; chain pairing was not available. Study-wide results and limits: Missing private and CD4 specificities, VDJdb matching favored anti-spike CD8 responses.

Individual cDNA molecules each received unique molecular identifiers attached to them. One entry per CDR3 protein results from TCRdb running MiXCR on the 5' RACE reads. The sample holds approximately 48,000 distinct CDR3 sequences; about 9.3% are singletons and the top ten take 14% to 15%. The CDR3 contains 19 residues. V shed 4 bases, J shed 2 bases, and the junction held 9 bases outside the gene matches. Germline V gene lookup returns CDR1 SGHTA and CDR2 FQGNSA. Sequencing was performed on whole blood. V and J are TRBV7-2 and TRBJ2-1; TRBD2 matches 15 bases. The source is an adult who was a healthcare worker with PCR-confirmed SARS-CoV-2 infection or an uninfected control (not recorded which). CDR3 nucleotide sequence: TGTGCCAGCAGCTGGACTAGCGGGAGGGCAGAAGTCGCCTACAATGAGCAGTTCTTC. Amino acid sequence: CASSWTSGRAEVAYNEQFF.